This T cell receptor beta chain was captured by sequencing in a study of cytomegalovirus exposure and HLA in healthy donors. Study-wide findings and caveats: Owing to their indistinguishability, certain V segments, notably TRBV6-2 and TRBV6-3, were excluded.

As concerns this clone: The antigen remains unidentified.

V was pared by 5 bases and J by 3 bases, with 7 bases of the junction left unmatched. CDR1 and CDR2 (germline): MDHEN, SYDVKM. The CDR3 consists of 14 residues. Primers: 60 Vbeta forward and 13 Jbeta reverse. Only in-frame clones appear in the TCRdb table, and some are missing; sequencing was by immunoSEQ multiplex PCR. Here the sample spans over 130,000 clones, roughly 63% being singletons. This sequence originates from a woman aged 60-70 years in good health and CMV-seropositive. This sequence joins TRBV28 and TRBJ2-7; 7 bases map to TRBD2. The specimen was PBMCs. Written as DNA, the CDR3 is TGTGCCAGCAGTCAGGCGGGAGACTTCTACGAGCAGTACTTC. It is translated as CASSQAGDFYEQYF.